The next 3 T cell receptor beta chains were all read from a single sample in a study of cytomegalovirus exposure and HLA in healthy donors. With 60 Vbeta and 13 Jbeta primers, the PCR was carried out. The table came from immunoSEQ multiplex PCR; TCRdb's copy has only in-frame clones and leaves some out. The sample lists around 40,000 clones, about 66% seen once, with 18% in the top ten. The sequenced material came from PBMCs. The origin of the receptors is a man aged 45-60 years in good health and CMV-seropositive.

CDR3 region: CASSRRTNTGELFF. The CDR3 DNA reads as TGTGCCAGCAGCCGCAGGACGAACACCGGGGAGCTGTTTTTT. V usage is TRBV11-2 and J usage is TRBJ2-2; D unclear. Germline V gene sequence: CDR1 SGHAT, CDR2 FQNNGV. This CDR3 has 14 amino acids. Trimming stripped 5 bases from V and 0 bases from J, with 7 bases between.

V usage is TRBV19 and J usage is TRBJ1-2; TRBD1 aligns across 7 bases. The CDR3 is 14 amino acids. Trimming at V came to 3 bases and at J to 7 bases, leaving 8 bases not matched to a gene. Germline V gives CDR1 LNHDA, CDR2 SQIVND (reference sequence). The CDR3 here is CASSIELNRGGYTF. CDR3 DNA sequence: TGTGCCAGTAGTATCGAATTGAACAGGGGTGGCTACACCTTC.

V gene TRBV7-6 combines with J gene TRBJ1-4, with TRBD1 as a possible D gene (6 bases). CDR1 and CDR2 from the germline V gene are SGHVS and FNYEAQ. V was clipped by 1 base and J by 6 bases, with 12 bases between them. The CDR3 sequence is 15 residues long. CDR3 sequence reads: CASSLEAGVDEKLFF. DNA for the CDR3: TGTGCCAGCAGCTTAGAGGCAGGGGTCGATGAAAAACTGTTTTTT.